The 18 T cell receptor beta chains below were found in one sample sequenced in a study of blood T cell repertoires in COVID-19. Data came from immunoSEQ multiplex PCR; TCRdb stores just in-frame clones and leaves some out. The data hold 85,000 to 130,000 clones, with about 84% observed a single time. Sequenced sample: peripheral blood. The source of these receptors is an older woman with acute or convalescent COVID-19.

The chain has TRBV9 and TRBJ1-2; 10 bases are a match to TRBD1. The CDR3 has 13 amino acids. Germline CDR1 SGDLS, CDR2 YYNGEE. The junction had 4 bases not matched to a gene; V was cut back by 4 bases and J by 7 bases. CDR3 in amino acids: CASSRTGGGGYTF. CDR3 DNA: TGTGCCAGCAGCAGGACAGGGGGTGGTGGCTACACCTTC.

The chain recombines TRBV28 with TRBJ2-7, with 10 bases aligning to TRBD2. Trimming at V came to 6 bases and at J to 3 bases, leaving 14 bases not matched to a gene. Germline V CDR1 and CDR2: MDHEN, SYDVKM. The CDR3 is 17 residues long. In nucleotides, the CDR3 is TGTGCCAGCAGATTAGATCTTTCCGGGACTAGCGTCTACGAGCAGTACTTC. Its translation: CASRLDLSGTSVYEQYF.

Turning to this clone: This CDR3 is also generated by other DNA sequences in the sample. The chain recombines TRBV5-1 with TRBJ2-5, with D maybe TRBD1 (6 bases). The CDR3 totals 12 residues. Germline CDR1 SGHRS, CDR2 YFSETQ. Trimming removed 4 bases from V and 4 bases from J, with 8 bases in between. The CDR3 coding sequence is TGCGCCAGCAGCCAACAGGGAGAGACCCAGTACTTC. Protein: CASSQQGETQYF.

The rearrangement joins TRBV5-4 to TRBJ2-7, with 10 bases fitting TRBD2. V gave up 0 bases and J gave up 5 bases; unmatched junction bases: 8. The CDR3 runs 16 residues. CDR1 is SGHNT, CDR2 YYREEE, per germline (reference sequence). Here the CDR3 DNA reads TGTGCCAGCAGCTTGGTGCCAGCGGGGGGGTTCGACGAGCAGTACTTC. Its translation is CASSLVPAGGFDEQYF. The full variable domain, rest sourced from reference TRBV5-4 and TRBJ2-7, is ETGVTQSPTHLIKTRGQQVTLRCSSQSGHNTVSWYQQALGQGPQFIFQYYREEENGRGNFPPRFSGLQFPNYSSELNVNALELDDSALYLCASSLVPAGGFDEQYFGPGTRLTVT.

This clone has more than one count but fewer than ten. Different DNA sequences within this sample yield the same CDR3. The CDR3 coding sequence is TGTGCCTGGAGTGTAGCAGGGGGAAACACCATATATTTT. Protein product: CAWSVAGGNTIYF. The gene calls are TRBV30 and TRBJ1-3, with D perhaps TRBD1 (5 bases). CDR3 size: 13 residues. Germline V gives CDR1 GTSNPN, CDR2 SVGIG (reference sequence). V dropped 0 bases and J dropped 4 bases, with 7 bases sitting between them.

The chain is built from TRBV5-1 and TRBJ2-7; D might be TRBD2 (7 bases). Germline V CDR1 and CDR2: SGHRS, YFSETQ. The V end lost 0 bases, the J end lost 4 bases, and 14 bases lay between the germline ends. CDR3 size: 15 residues. In nucleotides, the CDR3 is TGCGCCAGCAGCTTGGAGGGCAGCGGGACATACGAGCAGTACTTC. As protein: CASSLEGSGTYEQYF.

The V and J genes are TRBV7-8 and TRBJ2-7; D gene unclear. The length of the CDR3 is 11 residues. The V gene's germline CDR1 is SGHVS and CDR2 FQNEAQ. The V end was cut by 2 bases, the J end by 6 bases, with 5 bases between. The CDR3 sequence is CASSLFREQYF. As DNA, the CDR3 is TGTGCCAGCAGCTTATTCCGCGAGCAGTACTTC.

This sequence joins TRBV5-1 and TRBJ2-3; possible D gene TRBD2, 5 bases. Germline CDR1 is SGHRS and CDR2 is YFSETQ. V dropped 0 bases and J dropped 5 bases, with 10 bases sitting between them. CDR3 length equals 14 residues. CDR3 sequence (DNA): TGCGCCAGCAGCTTGGGGACTTTTAAAGATACGCAGTATTTT. It codes for CASSLGTFKDTQYF.

V gene TRBV7-9 combines with J gene TRBJ1-3; D gene ambiguous. V gave up 6 bases and J gave up 9 bases, with 12 bases separating them. Germline CDR1 is SEHNR and CDR2 is FQNEAQ (reference sequence). The CDR3 extends over 12 amino acids. The CDR3 DNA is TGTGCCAGCAGGGGAGAACGTGTCACCATATATTTT. Residues: CASRGERVTIYF.

The chain employs TRBV19 and TRBJ2-2; D might be TRBD1 (7 bases). CDR1 and CDR2 from the germline V gene are LNHDA and SQIVND (reference sequence). The V end was cut by 5 bases, the J end by 6 bases, with 19 bases between. This CDR3 is 16 amino acids long. This chain's CDR3 is CASSLGARGVAGELFF. CDR3 bases: TGTGCCAGTAGTTTAGGGGCCAGGGGGGTTGCCGGGGAGCTGTTTTTT.

This rearrangement joins TRBV7-9 to TRBJ2-2; D not certain. The CDR3 covers 16 residues. The V end lost 1 base, the J end lost 0 bases, and 9 bases lay between the germline ends. Germline assignment: CDR1 SEHNR and CDR2 FQNEAQ (reference sequence). CDR3 nucleotide sequence: TGTGCCAGCAGCTTAGGGCCCAAAACGAACACCGGGGAGCTGTTTTTT. Translation gives CASSLGPKTNTGELFF.

V gene TRBV2 combines with J gene TRBJ2-7; 12 bases fit TRBD2. CDR3 length: 18 residues. Trimming removed 8 bases from V and 1 base from J; junction bases left unmatched: 15. Germline lookup yields CDR1 SNHLY and CDR2 FYNNEI. CDR3 nucleotides: TGTGCCAGCTTTCCTCCGACTAGCGGGAGATCAGGGTCCTACGAGCAGTACTTC. It translates to CASFPPTSGRSGSYEQYF. The full variable domain, completed using reference TRBV2 and TRBJ2-7, is EPEVTQTPSHQVTQMGQEVILRCVPISNHLYFYWYRQILGQKVEFLVSFYNNEISEKSEIFDDQFSVERPDGSNFTLKIRSTKLEDSAMYFCASFPPTSGRSGSYEQYFGPGTRLTVT.

The chain links TRBV30 to TRBJ2-7, with TRBD1 as a possible D gene (5 bases). The V gene lost 2 bases and the J gene lost 4 bases, with 12 bases spanning the gap. The CDR3 loop spans 13 amino acids. The V gene's germline CDR1 is GTSNPN and CDR2 SVGIG (reference sequence). For the CDR3, the DNA is TGTGCCTGGAGTAAAGACAGCCGATACGAGCAGTACTTC. Amino acids: CAWSKDSRYEQYF.

This chain links TRBV19 with TRBJ2-6; TRBD1 matches at 7 bases. The J segment lost 3 bases and the V segment lost 8 bases, leaving 7 bases of the junction unmatched. Looked up from germline, CDR1 is LNHDA and CDR2 is SQIVND (reference sequence). The CDR3 extends over 15 amino acids. The CDR3 loop reads CASHLTGLGANVLTF. CDR3 coding DNA: TGTGCCAGTCACTTGACAGGGCTTGGGGCCAACGTCCTGACTTTC.

The V call is TRBV6-5, the J call TRBJ2-5; TRBD1 agrees at 8 bases. The J segment lost 3 bases and the V segment lost 4 bases, leaving 7 bases of the junction unmatched. CDR3 size: 15 residues. Germline assignment: CDR1 MNHEY and CDR2 SVGAGI. CDR3 loop: CASSSSATGEETQYF. In DNA, the CDR3 is TGTGCCAGCAGTTCCTCCGCGACAGGGGAAGAGACCCAGTACTTC.

The rearrangement links TRBV5-4 to TRBJ2-3; the match to TRBD2 covers 8 bases. V lost 0 bases to trimming and J lost 2 bases; unmatched junction nucleotides: 5. This CDR3 spans 16 amino acids. Germline V gene data show CDR1 as SGHNT and CDR2 as YYREEE (reference sequence). Written as DNA, the CDR3 is TGTGCCAGCAGCTTGGAAGCGGGGGCCTCCACAGATACGCAGTATTTT. Translating it yields CASSLEAGASTDTQYF.

The chain is built from TRBV9 and TRBJ1-2; D remains ambiguous. Trimming cost V 0 bases and J 4 bases, with 7 bases left between them. This CDR3 comprises 13 residues. From germline, CDR1 is SGDLS and CDR2 YYNGEE. The CDR3 DNA reads as TGTGCCAGCAGCGTAGGACAAAGCTATGGCTACACCTTC. This codes for CASSVGQSYGYTF. Together with reference TRBV9 and TRBJ1-2, the CDR3 gives the full variable domain: DSGVTQTPKHLITATGQRVTLRCSPRSGDLSVYWYQQSLDQGLQFLIQYYNGEERAKGNILERFSAQQFPDLHSELNLSSLELGDSALYFCASSVGQSYGYTFGSGTRLTVV.

V is TRBV6-5 and J is TRBJ2-1; 11 positions match TRBD1. This CDR3 comprises 14 residues. With 11 bases clipped from V and 6 bases from J, the junction kept 9 bases outside the gene matches. Per the germline V gene, CDR1 is MNHEY and CDR2 is SVGAGI. The CDR3 sequence: CAASEDRGRNEQFF. CDR3 sequence (DNA): TGTGCCGCCTCGGAGGACAGGGGGCGCAATGAGCAGTTCTTC.